What follows are 7 T cell receptor beta chains derived from one specimen sequenced in a study of Graves' ophthalmopathy and Graves' hyperthyroidism. As the template, RNA transcripts were used to amplify TCR beta CDR3 regions. The first round was an RT-PCR with HTBI primers, and the second round was a multiplex PCR. TCRdb re-called the multiplex PCR reads through MiXCR, storing one row per CDR3 protein. The sample records some 370,000 distinct CDR3 sequences, about a sixth being singletons. Sequenced material: peripheral blood. The receptors originated from an adult woman with stable Graves' hyperthyroidism.

The CDR3, as DNA: TGCGCCAGCAGCCAAGGTTTGCTGGGGTACACTGAAGCTTTCTTT. It is translated as CASSQGLLGYTEAFF. The gene calls are TRBV4-3 and TRBJ1-1; no clear D gene. The V end lost 1 base, the J end lost 3 bases, and 12 bases lay between the germline ends. CDR3 length equals 15 residues. From germline, CDR1 is LGHNA and CDR2 YSLEER.

This clonotype was detected ten times or more. The genes are TRBV12-3 or TRBV12-4 and TRBJ2-7, with no clear D. V was pared by 3 bases and J by 0 bases, with 9 bases between. The CDR3 has 14 amino acids. This CDR3 is CASSFGPISYEQYF. In DNA form, the CDR3 reads TGTGCCAGCAGTTTCGGCCCCATCTCCTACGAGCAGTACTTC.

At least ten counts were recorded for this clonotype. J is TRBJ1-5 and V is TRBV6-2 or TRBV6-3, with a possible D match to TRBD1 (6 bases). CDR1 MNHEY and CDR2 SVGEGT come from the germline V gene. This CDR3 has 15 residues. Trimming removed 2 bases at V and 1 base at J, with 9 bases between. CDR3: CASSYDRLSNQPQHF. The CDR3 DNA follows: TGTGCCAGCAGTTACGACAGGTTGAGCAATCAGCCCCAGCATTTT.

This clonotype has a count of ten or more. The J gene is TRBJ1-5, the V gene TRBV6-2 or TRBV6-3; no reliable D call. This CDR3 contains 14 residues. The germline V gene has CDR1 MNHEY and CDR2 SVGEGT. The germline V and J ends were trimmed by 2 bases and 4 bases, with 9 bases remaining between them. CDR3 region: CASSYIQQNQPQHF. In DNA form, the CDR3 reads TGTGCCAGCAGTTACATCCAGCAAAATCAGCCCCAGCATTTT.

This clonotype appeared once. This sequence joins TRBV7-2 and TRBJ2-7; 8 bases fit TRBD2. The length of the CDR3 is 15 residues. Per germline, CDR1 SGHTA and CDR2 FQGNSA. V lost 5 bases, J lost 2 bases, and 8 bases stayed unmatched. The CDR3 spells CASSPGTSWTYEQYF. CDR3 coding DNA: TGTGCCAGCAGCCCAGGGACTAGTTGGACCTACGAGCAGTACTTC. The complete variable domain, with remaining parts taken from reference TRBV7-2 and TRBJ2-7, reads GAGVSQSPSNKVTEKGKDVELRCDPISGHTALYWYRQSLGQGLEFLIYFQGNSAPDKSGLPSDRFSAERTGGSVSTLTIQRTQQEDSAVYLCASSPGTSWTYEQYFGPGTRLTVT.

This clonotype came up a few times. Since a much larger clone is just one base distant, this may be a read error. This chain joins TRBV4-2 and TRBJ2-4; 7 bases line up with TRBD1. The CDR3 spans 12 residues. Per the germline V gene, CDR1 is LGHNA and CDR2 is YNFKEQ. DNA for the CDR3: TGTGCCAGCAGCGGACAGGAAAACATTAAGTACTTC. Its translation: CASSGQENIKYF.

This clonotype was picked up many times. This sequence joins TRBV12-3 or TRBV12-4 and TRBJ1-2, with D maybe TRBD1 (5 bases). The V gene lost 1 base and the J gene lost 2 bases, with 29 bases spanning the gap. The CDR3 contains 21 residues. The CDR3 nucleotides read TGTGCCAGCAGTTTAGGATCTTTCCCCTCGATCGGGGGTTTTAACAACTATGGCTACACCTTC. This encodes CASSLGSFPSIGGFNNYGYTF.